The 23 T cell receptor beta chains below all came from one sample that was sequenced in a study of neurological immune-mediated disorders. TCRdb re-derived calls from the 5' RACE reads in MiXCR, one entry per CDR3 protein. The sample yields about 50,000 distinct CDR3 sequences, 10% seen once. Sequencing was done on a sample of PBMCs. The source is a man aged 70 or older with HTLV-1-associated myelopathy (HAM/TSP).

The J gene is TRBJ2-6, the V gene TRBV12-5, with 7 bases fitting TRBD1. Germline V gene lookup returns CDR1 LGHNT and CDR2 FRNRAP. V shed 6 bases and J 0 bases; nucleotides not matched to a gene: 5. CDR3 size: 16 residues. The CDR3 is CASGKGQNSGANVLTF. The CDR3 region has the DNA TGTGCTAGTGGGAAGGGACAGAACTCTGGGGCCAACGTCCTGACTTTC.

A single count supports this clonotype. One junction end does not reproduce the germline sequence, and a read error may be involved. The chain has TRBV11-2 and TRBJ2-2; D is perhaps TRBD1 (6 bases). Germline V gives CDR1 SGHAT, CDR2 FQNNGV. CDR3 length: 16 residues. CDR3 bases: TGTGCCAGCAGTCGAACCGGGACATTTCTCACCAGGGAGCCGTTTTTT. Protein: CASSRTGTFLTREPFF.

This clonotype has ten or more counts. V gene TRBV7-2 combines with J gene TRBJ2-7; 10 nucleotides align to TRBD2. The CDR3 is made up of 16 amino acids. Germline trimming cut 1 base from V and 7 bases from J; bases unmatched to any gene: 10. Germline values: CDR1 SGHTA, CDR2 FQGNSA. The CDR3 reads CASSLGGLAGVEEQYF. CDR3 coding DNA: TGTGCCAGCAGCTTAGGTGGGCTAGCGGGAGTAGAAGAGCAGTACTTC. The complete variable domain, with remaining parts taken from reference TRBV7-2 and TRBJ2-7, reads GAGVSQSPSNKVTEKGKDVELRCDPISGHTALYWYRQSLGQGLEFLIYFQGNSAPDKSGLPSDRFSAERTGGSVSTLTIQRTQQEDSAVYLCASSLGGLAGVEEQYFGPGTRLTVT.

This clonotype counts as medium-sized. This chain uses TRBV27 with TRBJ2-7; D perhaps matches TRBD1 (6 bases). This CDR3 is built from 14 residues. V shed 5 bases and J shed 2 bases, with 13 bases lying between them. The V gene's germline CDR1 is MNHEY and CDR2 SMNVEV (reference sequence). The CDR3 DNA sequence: TGTGCCAGCAGTCCTACCCGACAGGCCTACGAGCAGTACTTC. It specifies CASSPTRQAYEQYF.

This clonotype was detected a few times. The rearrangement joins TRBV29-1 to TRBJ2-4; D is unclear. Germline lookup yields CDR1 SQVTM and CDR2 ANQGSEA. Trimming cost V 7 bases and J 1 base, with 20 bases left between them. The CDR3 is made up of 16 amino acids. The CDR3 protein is CSAQSLIRMAKNIQYF. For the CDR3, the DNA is TGCAGCGCCCAAAGTTTGATCCGAATGGCCAAAAACATTCAGTACTTC. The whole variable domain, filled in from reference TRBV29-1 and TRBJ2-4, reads SAVISQKPSRDICQRGTSLTIQCQVDSQVTMMFWYRQQPGQSLTLIATANQGSEATYESGFVIDKFPISRPNLTFSTLTVSNMSPEDSSIYLCSAQSLIRMAKNIQYFGAGTRLSVL.

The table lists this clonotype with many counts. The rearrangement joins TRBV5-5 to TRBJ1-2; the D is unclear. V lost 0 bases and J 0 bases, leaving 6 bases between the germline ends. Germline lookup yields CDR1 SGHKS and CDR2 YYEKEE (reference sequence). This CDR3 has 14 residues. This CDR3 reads CASSLDMANYGYTF. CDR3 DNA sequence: TGTGCCAGCAGCTTGGACATGGCTAACTATGGCTACACCTTC.

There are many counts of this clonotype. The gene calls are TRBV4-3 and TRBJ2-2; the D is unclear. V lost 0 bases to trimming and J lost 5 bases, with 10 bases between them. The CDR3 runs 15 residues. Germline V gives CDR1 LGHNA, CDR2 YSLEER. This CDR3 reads CASSQEALHTGELFF. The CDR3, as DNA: TGCGCCAGCAGCCAAGAAGCGCTACATACCGGGGAGCTGTTTTTT.

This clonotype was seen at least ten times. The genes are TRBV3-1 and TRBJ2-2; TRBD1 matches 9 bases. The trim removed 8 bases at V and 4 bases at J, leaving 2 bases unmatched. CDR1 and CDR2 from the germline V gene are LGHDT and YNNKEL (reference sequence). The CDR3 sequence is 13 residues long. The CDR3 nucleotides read TGTGCCAGCGGGGACAGGGCCACCGGGGAGCTGTTTTTT. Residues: CASGDRATGELFF.

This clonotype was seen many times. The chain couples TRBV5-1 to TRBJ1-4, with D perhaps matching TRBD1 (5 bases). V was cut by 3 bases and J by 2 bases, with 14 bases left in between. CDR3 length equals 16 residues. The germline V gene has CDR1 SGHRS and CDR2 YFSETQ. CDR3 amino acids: CASSWGAGTTNEKLFF. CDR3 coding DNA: TGCGCCAGCAGCTGGGGCGCAGGGACGACTAATGAAAAACTGTTTTTT.

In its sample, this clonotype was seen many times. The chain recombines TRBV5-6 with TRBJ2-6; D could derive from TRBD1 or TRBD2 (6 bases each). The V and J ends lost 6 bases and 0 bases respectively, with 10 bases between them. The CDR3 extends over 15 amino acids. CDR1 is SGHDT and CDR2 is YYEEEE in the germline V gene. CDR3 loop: CASKKGGSGANVLTF. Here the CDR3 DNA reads TGTGCCAGCAAAAAGGGGGGCTCTGGGGCCAACGTCCTGACTTTC.

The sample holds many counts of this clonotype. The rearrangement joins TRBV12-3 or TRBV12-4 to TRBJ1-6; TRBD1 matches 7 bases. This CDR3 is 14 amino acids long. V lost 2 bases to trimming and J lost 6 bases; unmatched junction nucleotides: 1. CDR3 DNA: TGTGCCAGCAGTTTAAGGGGGCCTAATTCACCCCTCCACTTT. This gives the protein CASSLRGPNSPLHF.

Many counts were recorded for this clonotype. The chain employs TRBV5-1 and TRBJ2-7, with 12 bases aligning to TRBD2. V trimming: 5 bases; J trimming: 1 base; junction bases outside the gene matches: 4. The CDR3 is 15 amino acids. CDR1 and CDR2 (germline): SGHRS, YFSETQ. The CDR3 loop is CASRVTSGRSYEQYF. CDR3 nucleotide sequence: TGCGCCAGCAGAGTTACTAGCGGGAGGTCCTACGAGCAGTACTTC.

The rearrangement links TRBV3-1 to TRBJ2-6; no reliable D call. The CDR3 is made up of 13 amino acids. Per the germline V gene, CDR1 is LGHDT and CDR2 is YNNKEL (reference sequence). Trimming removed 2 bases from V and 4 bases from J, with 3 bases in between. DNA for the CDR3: TGTGCCAGCAGCCAATCGGGGGCCAACGTCCTGACTTTC. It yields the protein CASSQSGANVLTF.

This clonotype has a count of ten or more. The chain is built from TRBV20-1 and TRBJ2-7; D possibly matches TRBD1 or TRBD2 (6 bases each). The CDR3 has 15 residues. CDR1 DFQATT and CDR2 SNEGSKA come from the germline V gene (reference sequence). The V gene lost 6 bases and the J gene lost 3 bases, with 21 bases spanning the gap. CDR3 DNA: TGCAGTGCAGGACCGGAGGGGGTCCCTGGCTACGAGCAGTACTTC. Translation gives CSAGPEGVPGYEQYF.

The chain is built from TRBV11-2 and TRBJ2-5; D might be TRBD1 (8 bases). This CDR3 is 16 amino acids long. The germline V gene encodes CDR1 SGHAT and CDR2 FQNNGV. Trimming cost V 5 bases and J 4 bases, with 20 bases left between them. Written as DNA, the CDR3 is TGTGCCAGCAGCCAGTCCTACAGGGGGGGTTCAGAGACCCAGTACTTC. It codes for CASSQSYRGGSETQYF.

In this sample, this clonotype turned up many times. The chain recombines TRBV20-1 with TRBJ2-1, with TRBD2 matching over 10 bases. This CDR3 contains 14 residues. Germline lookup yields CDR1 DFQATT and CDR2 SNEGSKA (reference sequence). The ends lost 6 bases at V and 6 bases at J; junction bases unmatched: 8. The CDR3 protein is CSAIGTSEINEQFF. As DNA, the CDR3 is TGCAGTGCCATCGGGACTAGCGAAATCAATGAGCAGTTCTTC.

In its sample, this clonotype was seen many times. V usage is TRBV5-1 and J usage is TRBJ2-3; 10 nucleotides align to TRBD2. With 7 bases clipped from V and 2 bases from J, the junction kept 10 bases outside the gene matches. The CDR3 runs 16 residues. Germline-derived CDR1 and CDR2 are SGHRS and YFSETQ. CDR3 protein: CASSRTSGKLTDTQYF. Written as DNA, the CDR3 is TGCGCCAGCTCAAGGACTAGCGGAAAGCTCACAGATACGCAGTATTTT.

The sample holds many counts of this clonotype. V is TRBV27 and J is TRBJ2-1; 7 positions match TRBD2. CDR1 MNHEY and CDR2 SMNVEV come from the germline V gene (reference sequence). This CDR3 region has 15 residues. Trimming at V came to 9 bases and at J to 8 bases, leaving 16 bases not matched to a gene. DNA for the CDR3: TGTGCCAGTTCCGCACTACTGGGACTAACACATGAGCAGTTCTTC. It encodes CASSALLGLTHEQFF.

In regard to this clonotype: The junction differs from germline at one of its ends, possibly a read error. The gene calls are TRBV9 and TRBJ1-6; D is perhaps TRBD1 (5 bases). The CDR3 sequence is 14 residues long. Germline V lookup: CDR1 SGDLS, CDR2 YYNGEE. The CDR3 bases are TGTGCCAGCTGCCTTGCCGGGGGTAATTCACCCATCCACTTT. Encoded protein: CASCLAGGNSPIHF.

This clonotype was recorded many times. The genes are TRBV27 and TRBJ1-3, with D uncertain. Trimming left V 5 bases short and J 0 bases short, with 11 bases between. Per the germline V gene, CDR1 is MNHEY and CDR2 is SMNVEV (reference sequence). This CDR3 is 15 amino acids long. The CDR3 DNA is TGTGCCAGCAGTGTGACATCCCACTCTGGAAACACCATATATTTT. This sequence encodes CASSVTSHSGNTIYF.

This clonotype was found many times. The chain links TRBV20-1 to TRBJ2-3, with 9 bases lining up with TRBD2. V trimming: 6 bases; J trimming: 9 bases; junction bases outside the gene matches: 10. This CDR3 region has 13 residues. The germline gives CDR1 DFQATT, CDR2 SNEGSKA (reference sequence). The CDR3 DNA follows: TGCAGTGCGAGCGGGGGGCGGGGACGAACGCAGTATTTT. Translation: CSASGGRGRTQYF.

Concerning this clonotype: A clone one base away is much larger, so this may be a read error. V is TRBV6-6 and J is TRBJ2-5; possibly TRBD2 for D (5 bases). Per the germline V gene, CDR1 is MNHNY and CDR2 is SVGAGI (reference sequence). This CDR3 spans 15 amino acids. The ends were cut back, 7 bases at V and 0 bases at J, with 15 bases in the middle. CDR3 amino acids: CASTPGMSYQETQYF. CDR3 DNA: TGTGCCAGCACTCCGGGGATGTCGTACCAAGAGACCCAGTACTTC.

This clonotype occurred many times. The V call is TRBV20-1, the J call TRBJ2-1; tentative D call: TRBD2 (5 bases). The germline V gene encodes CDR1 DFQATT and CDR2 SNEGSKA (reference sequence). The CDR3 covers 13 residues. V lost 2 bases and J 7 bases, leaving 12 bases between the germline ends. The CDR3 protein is CSARSGEKNEQFF. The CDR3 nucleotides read TGCAGTGCTAGATCCGGGGAGAAAAATGAGCAGTTCTTC.